A selection of T cell receptor beta chains follows, all from one sample in a study of blood T cell repertoires in COVID-19. TCRdb keeps only in-frame clones here, not all; method: immunoSEQ multiplex PCR. Counted here are roughly 200,000 clones, about 86% occurring once; the ten biggest clones make up approximately 3.3%. Sequencing was performed on PBMCs or T cells enriched from blood (not recorded which). Receptor source: a woman between 45 and 65 years old in a cohort exposed to, infected with or recovered from COVID-19 (not recorded which). Each CDR3 is given with its conserved first and last residue.

v_gene,j_gene,CDR3aa
TRBV14,TRBJ1-1,CASSQDLNTEAFF
TRBV18,TRBJ2-2,CASSPRGGANTGELFF
TRBV5-1,TRBJ2-7,CASSYDRGRPYEQYF
TRBV5-5,TRBJ2-7,CASSPQMDSLYEQYF
TRBV19,TRBJ1-4,CASSVGQGGTNEKLFF
TRBV3-1/TRBV3-2,TRBJ1-5,CASSQLARGSCNQPQHF
TRBV30,TRBJ1-4,CAWSDDRVNEKLFF
TRBV7-9,TRBJ1-4,CASSSRTEKLFF
TRBV5-4,TRBJ1-3,CASSWAGNSGNTIYF
TRBV11-2,TRBJ2-3,CASSLGQTAQYF
TRBV7-2,TRBJ1-2,CASSTDYYGYTF
TRBV7-8,TRBJ2-7,CASSYRLAGGLYEQYF
TRBV5-4,TRBJ2-4,CAMGQGKNIQYF
TRBV11-2,TRBJ1-2,CASSGSSQGVFYGYTF
TRBV28,TRBJ1-2,CASSFGQDYGYTF
TRBV6-5,TRBJ2-3,CASRRGGTDTQYF
TRBV7-6,TRBJ1-1,CASSARRSPGQGSNTEAFF
TRBV10-3,TRBJ2-3,CAIRKGLAGVPDTQYF
TRBV3-1/TRBV3-2,TRBJ2-1,CASSLNNEQFF
TRBV9,TRBJ1-1,CASSVAGDTEAFF
TRBV2,TRBJ1-4,CASNRQDATNEKLFF
TRBV30,TRBJ2-5,CAWGAPGLASQETQYF
TRBV5-5,TRBJ2-3,CASSLEGGGTDTQYF
TRBV19,TRBJ1-2,CASSPSTGEGYTF
TRBV9,TRBJ2-5,CALRSDRCQETQYF
TRBV25-1,TRBJ2-7,CASRGTDYEQYF
TRBV7-2,TRBJ2-5,CASSLGTAYQETQYF
TRBV24-1,TRBJ1-5,CATSDKTGRSCQPQHF
TRBV5-1,TRBJ2-7,CASSLPTERQYF
TRBV3-1/TRBV3-2,TRBJ1-1,CASRATGGGVPNTEAFF
TRBV24-1,TRBJ2-3,CATSEPHNTGAPTDTQYF
TRBV6-2/TRBV6-3,TRBJ2-5,CASSYDLTSGGAGQQETQYF
TRBV7-9,TRBJ2-7,CASSPPIRTGTGYGEQYF
TRBV5-5,TRBJ1-6,CASSLSSISWENSPLHF
TRBV5-1,TRBJ1-2,CASSLDGGAGGYTF
TRBV9,TRBJ1-2,CASSVPGGYGYTF
TRBV28,TRBJ1-1,CASSLSAGLATEAFF
TRBV19,TRBJ1-3,CASEAGVGNTIYF
TRBV5-1,TRBJ1-1,CASSLGASREAFF
TRBV27,TRBJ1-2,CASSSYGSGEGSGYTF
TRBV3-1/TRBV3-2,TRBJ1-2,CASSHTGQGAGYTF
TRBV30,TRBJ1-1,CAWTGGSVMNTEAFF
TRBV7-3,TRBJ2-3,CASSLGPDSTDTQYF
TRBV27,TRBJ2-7,CATRLSPGGEQYF